This passage covers 18 T cell receptor beta chains from one sample sequenced in a study of blood T cells in healthy people across ages. The use of a sample-barcoded 5' primer and a J-beta primer mix characterized a second PCR of about 7 to 12 cycles. TCRdb recomputed calls from the 5' RACE reads with MiXCR, one row per CDR3 protein. This repertoire shows 1,800,000 or so distinct CDR3 sequences, about two fifths found once; its top ten account for under 30%. Sequencing used blood. The origin of the receptors is a human donor in good health.

The gene calls are TRBV5-1 and TRBJ1-3; possibly TRBD1 for D (5 bases). This CDR3 is 16 amino acids long. Trimming removed 3 bases at V and 2 bases at J, with 15 bases between. Germline values: CDR1 SGHRS, CDR2 YFSETQ. CDR3 coding DNA: TGCGCCAGCAGCTCCGCACCCGAGACAGCTGGAAACACCATATATTTT. Amino acid sequence: CASSSAPETAGNTIYF.

The V and J genes are TRBV11-2 and TRBJ2-2; no definite D call. Trimming pared 4 bases from V and 1 base from J, leaving 7 bases between. Germline-derived CDR1 and CDR2 are SGHAT and FQNNGV. The CDR3 covers 14 residues. The DNA for the CDR3 is TGTGCCAGCAGCTCCCGACAGAACACCGGGGAGCTGTTTTTT. Its protein product is CASSSRQNTGELFF.

The rearrangement uses TRBV25-1 and TRBJ2-1; D unresolved. The CDR3 is 14 amino acids. The V gene's germline CDR1 is MGHDK and CDR2 SYGVNS. V shed 11 bases and J shed 6 bases, with 20 bases lying between them. The CDR3 protein is CACTLIGAGNEQFF. CDR3 sequence (DNA): TGTGCCTGCACCTTAATAGGAGCCGGCAATGAGCAGTTCTTC. The whole variable domain, filled in from reference TRBV25-1 and TRBJ2-1, reads EADIYQTPRYLVIGTGKKITLECSQTMGHDKMYWYQQDPGMELHLIHYSYGVNSTEKGDLSSESTVSRIRTEHFPLTLESARPSHTSQYLCACTLIGAGNEQFFGPGTRLTVL.

The rearrangement uses TRBV7-2 and TRBJ2-7, with D uncertain. CDR3 length: 14 residues. Trimming shortened V by 1 base and J by 6 bases, and 13 bases separated the two germline ends. The germline V gene encodes CDR1 SGHTA and CDR2 FQGNSA. The CDR3 protein is CASSLERLGVEQYF. The CDR3, as DNA: TGTGCCAGCAGCTTAGAACGTCTAGGAGTCGAGCAGTACTTC.

Note on this clonotype: At one end, the junction sequence differs from germline, possibly due to a read error. The chain employs TRBV9 and TRBJ2-1, with D perhaps matching TRBD2 (7 bases). Looked up from germline, CDR1 is SGDLS and CDR2 is YYNGEE. The CDR3 has 18 amino acids. The CDR3 protein is CASSVPGAGASSYNGQFF. The CDR3 nucleotides are TGTGCCAGCAGCGTACCCGGCGCGGGGGCTAGCTCCTACAATGGGCAGTTCTTC.

This clonotype was detected a few times. This chain connects TRBV12-3 or TRBV12-4 to TRBJ2-3, with 9 bases that match TRBD1. The J segment lost 4 bases and the V segment lost 3 bases, leaving 5 bases of the junction unmatched. The CDR3 is 15 amino acids. CDR3 bases: TGTGCCAGCAGTTTGGTACAGGGGGCTTCAGATACGCAGTATTTT. Residues: CASSLVQGASDTQYF.

Here the CDR3 DNA reads TGTGCCAGCAGCTCCAACAGGGAGAGCGGTCAGCCCCAGCATTTT. Protein sequence: CASSSNRESGQPQHF. V is TRBV7-9 and J is TRBJ1-5; tentatively, D is TRBD1 (6 bases). Trimming pared 4 bases from V and 6 bases from J, leaving 16 bases between. CDR3 size: 15 residues. CDR1 is SEHNR, CDR2 FQNEAQ, per germline (reference sequence).

This clonotype showed up just a few times. The J gene is TRBJ2-1, the V gene TRBV24-1; D is perhaps TRBD1 or TRBD2 (7 bases each). Germline-derived CDR1 and CDR2 are KGHDR and SFDVKD. V lost 2 bases to trimming and J lost 2 bases, with 12 bases between them. The CDR3 has 16 amino acids. The CDR3 region has the DNA TGTGCCACCAGTGATTACGGGGGGACAGCCTACAATGAGCAGTTCTTC. It is translated as CATSDYGGTAYNEQFF.

Remarks on this clonotype: The junction departs from the called germline gene at one end, perhaps through a read error. This chain uses TRBV19 with TRBJ1-2; the D gene is possibly TRBD1 (5 bases). Germline CDR1 reads LNHDA; CDR2 reads SQIVND (reference sequence). This CDR3 region has 15 residues. CDR3 in DNA: TGTGCCAGTAGTATACAGGGTGTGGAGATCTATGACTACACCTTC. Encoded protein: CASSIQGVEIYDYTF.

The chain has TRBV7-2 and TRBJ1-2; TRBD1 is a possible D gene (5 bases). CDR3 length: 16 residues. The germline V gene encodes CDR1 SGHTA and CDR2 FQGNSA. V dropped 4 bases and J dropped 3 bases, with 18 bases sitting between them. The CDR3 nucleotides read TGTGCCAGCAGCTCAGGAGTCGGGGGGATGGACTATGGCTACACCTTC. Its translation: CASSSGVGGMDYGYTF.

The chain employs TRBV10-3 and TRBJ2-3; TRBD1 agrees at 8 bases. CDR1 and CDR2 from the germline V gene are ENHRY and SYGVKD. Trimming took 4 bases from V and 2 from J; bases not matched to a gene: 8. This CDR3 is 16 amino acids long. CDR3 protein: CAISALRGQVTDTQYF. CDR3 sequence (DNA): TGTGCCATCAGTGCCCTCCGGGGACAGGTCACAGATACGCAGTATTTT.

The genes are TRBV7-2 and TRBJ1-2; D gene ambiguous. Germline CDR1 and CDR2: SGHTA and FQGNSA. This CDR3 is built from 14 residues. The V gene lost 5 bases and the J gene lost 8 bases, with 18 bases spanning the gap. The CDR3 loop is CASSPTPLLGGYTF. CDR3 in DNA: TGTGCCAGCAGCCCAACCCCCCTATTAGGGGGCTACACCTTC.

The rearrangement uses TRBV7-2 and TRBJ1-2; D might be TRBD1 (5 bases). CDR1 is SGHTA, CDR2 FQGNSA, per germline. With 8 bases removed from V and 3 bases from J, the gap between germline ends came to 16 bases. This CDR3 region has 14 residues. The CDR3 DNA sequence: TGTGCCAGCCACAACTCGAGGGGCGACTATGGCTACACCTTC. Its protein is CASHNSRGDYGYTF. Together with reference TRBV7-2 and TRBJ1-2, the CDR3 gives the full variable domain: GAGVSQSPSNKVTEKGKDVELRCDPISGHTALYWYRQSLGQGLEFLIYFQGNSAPDKSGLPSDRFSAERTGGSVSTLTIQRTQQEDSAVYLCASHNSRGDYGYTFGSGTRLTVV.

V is TRBV7-2 and J is TRBJ1-4; D not certain. V was shortened by 5 bases and J by 3 bases, with 13 bases between the two germline ends. The germline V gene has CDR1 SGHTA and CDR2 FQGNSA. The CDR3 extends over 15 amino acids. CDR3 sequence (DNA): TGTGCCAGCAGCCCTCGGCGGGCTGCTAATGAAAAACTGTTTTTT. It specifies CASSPRRAANEKLFF.

This clonotype was recorded a few times. This chain connects TRBV20-1 to TRBJ2-5; perhaps TRBD1 as D (6 bases). Germline loops: CDR1 DFQATT, CDR2 SNEGSKA (reference sequence). The CDR3 spans 15 residues. Trimming removed 2 bases from V and 3 bases from J, with 16 bases in between. CDR3 protein: CSARSPAGAEETQYF. CDR3 DNA: TGCAGTGCTAGATCTCCGGCAGGGGCTGAAGAGACCCAGTACTTC.

This chain uses TRBV20-1 with TRBJ2-7, with D perhaps matching TRBD1 (6 bases). Germline V lookup: CDR1 DFQATT, CDR2 SNEGSKA (reference sequence). V lost 1 base, J lost 2 bases, and 18 bases lay in between. The CDR3 covers 16 residues. CDR3 sequence (DNA): TGCAGTGCTAGAGGAGGATGGGACAAAAATACCTACGAGCAGTACTTC. Protein: CSARGGWDKNTYEQYF.

Worth noting for this clonotype: A read error may produce the germline difference seen at one junction end. The rearrangement joins TRBV12-3 or TRBV12-4 to TRBJ2-1, with a weak D call TRBD1 (5 bases). The CDR3 consists of 14 residues. The DNA of the CDR3 is TGTACCAGCAGGTATGGCCAGGGTCGCGATGAGCAGTTCTTC. Protein: CTSRYGQGRDEQFF.

The chain links TRBV10-3 to TRBJ1-2, with D uncertain. Germline V gene sequence: CDR1 ENHRY, CDR2 SYGVKD. This CDR3 has 14 residues. With 2 bases removed from V and 8 bases from J, the gap between germline ends came to 15 bases. The CDR3 DNA is TGTGCCATCAGTGAGACCGAAAAGAAGGAGGGCTACACCTTC. Residues: CAISETEKKEGYTF.